The T cell receptor beta chain under discussion was sequenced for a study of CD8 T cells in ankylosing spondylitis. Broader study findings: Made up of fewer than 10 highly homologous variants, a TCR beta motif appeared characteristic of ankylosing spondylitis blood.

This clonotype was seen repeatedly, ten times or more. Its antigen remains unknown. TCRdb reanalysed the 5' RACE reads using MiXCR and keeps one entry per CDR3 protein. The sample lists about 510,000 distinct CDR3 sequences, about 5.2% occurring once. The receptor comes from a male donor with ankylosing spondylitis. Specimen: blood, either unsorted or a sorted T cell fraction (not recorded which).

The CDR3 DNA follows: TGCGCCAGCAGCTTGGCTCCACGGTCGGCCGAGCAGTACTTC. It yields the protein CASSLAPRSAEQYF. The rearrangement joins TRBV5-1 to TRBJ2-7; D is unclear. Germline V gene sequence: CDR1 SGHRS, CDR2 YFSETQ. V was pared by 0 bases and J by 6 bases, with 13 bases between. The CDR3 has 14 amino acids.